This TCR beta chain was obtained from a study of T cell responses to AZD1222 COVID-19 vaccine. Study details: Combined were second doses at about 4 or about 12 weeks. Whole-study results and caveats: Donors skewed white British and female; clonal diversity was possibly underestimated. Among AZD1222 vaccinees, only five to seven were seropositive at baseline.

Of note for this clone: Its specificity is not known.

Germline lookup yields CDR1 SEHNR and CDR2 FQNEAQ (reference sequence). Trimming at V came to 0 bases and at J to 2 bases, leaving 4 bases not matched to a gene. The CDR3 is 15 amino acids. The assay was immunoSEQ multiplex PCR, and TCRdb's table has in-frame clones only and misses some. In the table there are around 150,000 clones, 70% to 90% of which are singletons. The receptor was derived from an adult in good health. The V and J genes are TRBV7-9 and TRBJ2-7, with 7 bases that match TRBD2. The sample in question was peripheral blood, obtained on day 0 of AZD1222 vaccination. CDR3 loop: CASSLARGIAYEQYF. CDR3 bases: TGTGCCAGCAGCTTAGCGCGGGGGATTGCCTACGAGCAGTACTTC.